This TCR beta chain was identified in a study of blood T cell repertoires in COVID-19. Libraries were prepared by immunoSEQ multiplex PCR; TCRdb keeps only in-frame clonotypes and omits some of them. The table lists 310,000 or so clones, under 90% of them singletons. Cohort 3 recovery required two negative PCRs, clearance, or symptom resolution. CDR3 length equals 11 residues. Trimming removed 3 bases at V and 7 bases at J, with 3 bases between. The source of this sequence is a woman aged 18-35 years who had recovered from COVID-19. The specimen was PBMCs or T cells enriched from blood (not recorded which). The rearrangement joins TRBV12-3 or TRBV12-4 to TRBJ2-2; D is unresolved. CDR3 nucleotide sequence: TGTGCCAGCAGTTTCGGCGGGGAGCTGTTTTTT. Its translation: CASSFGGELFF.